This T cell receptor beta chain was identified during a study of T cell responses to AZD1222 COVID-19 vaccine. Study-level findings and limits: Clonal diversity was possibly underestimated, and white British individuals and females predominated among donors.

This CDR3 has 11 amino acids. V was pared by 4 bases and J by 6 bases, with 7 bases between. CDR1 and CDR2 (germline): MNHEY, SVGAGI. Sequencing used immunoSEQ multiplex PCR; TCRdb keeps in-frame clones, though not all of them. Of around 150,000 clones in the sample, more than 80% were seen once. Details on this clone: Its antigen is not known.

The sample was peripheral blood, taken on day 0 of AZD1222 vaccination. The rearrangement uses TRBV6-5 and TRBJ2-7, with D tentatively TRBD1 (6 bases). The origin of this receptor is an adult in good health. The CDR3 nucleotides read TGTGCCAGCAGTTCAGGGGTCGAGCAGTACTTC. It translates to CASSSGVEQYF.